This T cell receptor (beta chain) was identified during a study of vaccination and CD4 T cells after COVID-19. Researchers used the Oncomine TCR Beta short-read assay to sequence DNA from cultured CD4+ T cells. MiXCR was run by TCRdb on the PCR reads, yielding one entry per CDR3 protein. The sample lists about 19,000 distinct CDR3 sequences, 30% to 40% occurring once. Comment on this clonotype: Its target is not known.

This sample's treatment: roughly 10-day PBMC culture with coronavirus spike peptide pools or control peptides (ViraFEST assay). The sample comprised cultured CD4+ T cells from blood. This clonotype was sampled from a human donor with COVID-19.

CDR3 nucleotides: TGTGCCAGCAGCTTGGATCCGTCGGGGGTTACTGAAGCTTTCTTT. It yields the protein CASSLDPSGVTEAFF. V and J are TRBV5-6 and TRBJ1-1; D is possibly TRBD1 (5 bases). The CDR3 runs to 15 residues. Trimming stripped 0 bases from V and 5 bases from J, with 14 bases between. Per the germline V gene, CDR1 is SGHDT and CDR2 is YYEEEE.